These T cell receptor beta chains were read from a single sample in a study of CD8 T cells in Susac syndrome. In TCRdb, the immunoSEQ multiplex PCR reads were re-called with MiXCR into one record per CDR3 protein. The sample has around 190,000 distinct CDR3 sequences; less than 95% are singletons. Sample: CD4+ T cells from PBMCs. These receptors all stem from a human donor in good health. Both conserved end residues are trimmed from each CDR3.

V gene	J gene	CDR3 protein
TRBV19	TRBJ2-1	ASSRGFTYNEQF
TRBV7-9	TRBJ2-1	ASSSPIPPLGEQF
TRBV30	TRBJ1-5	AWSVTGFQPQH
TRBV28	TRBJ2-7	ASRTRGGQGTYEQY
TRBV20-1	TRBJ2-5	SAAAPTTGTQY
TRBV28	TRBJ2-1	ASTLEGARSYNEQF
TRBV7-9	TRBJ2-7	ASSLGQGLYEQY
TRBV9	TRBJ1-1	ASSVGQTNTEAF
TRBV7-2	TRBJ2-5	ASSLRGGQQETQY
TRBV20-1	TRBJ2-5	SARPGQGVETQY
TRBV13	TRBJ2-2	ASSLRWLGLANNGELF
TRBV24-1	TRBJ2-3	ATGWTSGKTDTQY
TRBV7-2	TRBJ2-7	ASSLRDRDGEQY
TRBV12-3/TRBV12-4	TRBJ2-1	ASSRTDYNEQF
TRBV29-1	TRBJ2-1	SVVTGGGRNYNEQF
TRBV30	TRBJ1-1	AWSPVGSLNTEAF
TRBV5-1	TRBJ2-3	ASRQGASDTQY
TRBV3-1	TRBJ1-2	ASSHTKNYGYT
TRBV29-1	TRBJ2-1	SVLSGTLEGNEQF
TRBV12-3/TRBV12-4	TRBJ2-7	ASSRADPNEQY
TRBV6-5	TRBJ2-7	ASSYANRQGYEQY
TRBV3-1	TRBJ2-1	ASSQGPGGLNEQF
TRBV30	TRBJ2-3	AWTAGTGDTQY
TRBV2	TRBJ1-5	ASGWGNQPQH
TRBV6-2/TRBV6-3	TRBJ2-7	ASSYLSGNSYEQY
TRBV30	TRBJ2-3	AWSPTTFTDTQY
TRBV15	TRBJ1-5	ATSSGIGQPQH
TRBV11-1	TRBJ2-1	ASSPTGTRRSGEQF
TRBV7-9	TRBJ2-1	ASSLDRLAGVVHNEQF
TRBV29-1	TRBJ2-1	SALGRGGNEQF
TRBV14	TRBJ2-1	ASSQVEPPDEQF
TRBV20-1	TRBJ2-5	SARDTRGQETQY
TRBV9	TRBJ2-1	ASSVAAADEQF
TRBV20-1	TRBJ1-1	SALGQGAWNTEAF
TRBV29-1	TRBJ2-3	SVRDRVSPDTQY
TRBV18	TRBJ1-2	ASSPIGTEANYGYT
TRBV29-1	TRBJ1-2	SVLATGGNYGYT
TRBV20-1	TRBJ1-2	SASGRGYT
TRBV4-3	TRBJ2-3	ASSQPPGLAGTDTQY
TRBV27	TRBJ2-2	ASRSRGSTGELF
TRBV20-1	TRBJ2-2	SASGTSGRAGELF